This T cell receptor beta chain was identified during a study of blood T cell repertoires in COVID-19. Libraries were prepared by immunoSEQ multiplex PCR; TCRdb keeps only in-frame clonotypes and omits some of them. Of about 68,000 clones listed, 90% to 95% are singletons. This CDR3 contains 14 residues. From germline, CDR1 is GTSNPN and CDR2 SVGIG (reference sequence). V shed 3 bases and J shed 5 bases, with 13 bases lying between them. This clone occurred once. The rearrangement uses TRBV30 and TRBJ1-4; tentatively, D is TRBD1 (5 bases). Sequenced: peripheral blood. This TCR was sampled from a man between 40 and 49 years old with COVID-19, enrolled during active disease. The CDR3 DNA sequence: TGTGCCTGGAGCAAGGGCGGGGGGAATGAAAAACTGTTTTTT. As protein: CAWSKGGGNEKLFF. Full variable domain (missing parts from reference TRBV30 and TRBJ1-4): SQTIHQWPATLVQPVGSPLSLECTVEGTSNPNLYWYRQAAGRGLQLLFYSVGIGQISSEVPQNLSASRPQDRQFILSSKKLLLSDSGFYLCAWSKGGGNEKLFFGSGTQLSVL.